This TCR beta chain was sequenced in a study of STAT5B mutations in CD4+ large granular lymphocyte leukemia. Method: immunoSEQ multiplex PCR; TCRdb's copy keeps in-frame clones and lacks some. The sample includes more than 30,000 clones, roughly nine tenths of them seen just once. The CDR3 totals 16 residues. Germline V gene data show CDR1 as SGHVS and CDR2 as FQNEAQ. V lost 4 bases and J lost 0, with 13 bases in between. The specimen was CD4+ T cells from blood buffy coats. This chain connects TRBV7-8 to TRBJ1-5; tentative D call: TRBD1 (5 bases). The clonotype comes from a human donor in good health. The CDR3 sequence is CASSSLGGDSNQPQHF. The CDR3 nucleotides are TGTGCCAGCAGCTCCCTGGGAGGGGATAGCAATCAGCCCCAGCATTTT.